This TCR beta chain was found in a study of blood T cell repertoires in COVID-19. Overall study: Collection of acute and convalescent COVID-19 samples took place in the United States, Italy and Spain.

Original processing methods: How many nucleated cells were present was estimated from reference gene primer amplification. Repertoires were generated with immunoSEQ multiplex PCR, while TCRdb's copy carries only in-frame clones and drops some. V, J and clone size are taken as reported in that table, and D and trimming were inferred from the DNA itself. The sample includes more than 200,000 clones, 75% to 90% of them seen just once. Trimming left V 5 bases short and J 11 bases short, with 19 bases between. The CDR3 is 15 residues long. Germline assignment: CDR1 SGHAT and CDR2 FQNNGV. Sequenced sample: peripheral blood. This receptor was identified in a woman between 65 and 79 years old with active or convalescent COVID-19. The chain recombines TRBV11-2 with TRBJ1-6; possible D gene TRBD1, 5 bases. In nucleotides, the CDR3 is TGTGCCAGCAGCCAGGTGGCAGGGAAGATACCACCCCTCCACTTT. Its translation: CASSQVAGKIPPLHF.